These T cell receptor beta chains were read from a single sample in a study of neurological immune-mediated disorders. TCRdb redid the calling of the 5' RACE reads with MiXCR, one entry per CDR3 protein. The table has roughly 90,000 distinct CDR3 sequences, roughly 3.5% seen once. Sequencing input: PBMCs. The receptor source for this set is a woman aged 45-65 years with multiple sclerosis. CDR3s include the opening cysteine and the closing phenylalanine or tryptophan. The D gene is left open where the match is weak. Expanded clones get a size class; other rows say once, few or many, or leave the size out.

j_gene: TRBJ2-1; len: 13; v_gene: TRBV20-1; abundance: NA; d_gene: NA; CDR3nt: TGCAGTGACCCAGGGAGTAAACTAGGATCCGAGTTCTTC; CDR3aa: CSDPGSKLGSEFF
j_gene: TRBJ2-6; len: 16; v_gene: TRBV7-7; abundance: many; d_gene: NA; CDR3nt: TGTGCTAGCAGCCGTGGGTGGGTCTCTGGGGCCAACGTCCTGACTTTC; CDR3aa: CASSRGWVSGANVLTF
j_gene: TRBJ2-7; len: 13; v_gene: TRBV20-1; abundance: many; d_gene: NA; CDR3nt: TGCAGTGCTCCCAAGGTGACAGGTTACGAGCAGTACTTC; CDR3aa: CSAPKVTGYEQYF
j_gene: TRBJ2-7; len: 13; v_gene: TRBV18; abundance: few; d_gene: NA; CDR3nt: TGTGCCAGCTCACCAGAACTAATCTACGAGCAGTACTTC; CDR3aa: CASSPELIYEQYF
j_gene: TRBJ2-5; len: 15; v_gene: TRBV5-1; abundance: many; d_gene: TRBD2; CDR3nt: TGCGCCAGCAGCCCGCGGGGGGGCCTCCAAGAGACCCAGTACTTC; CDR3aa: CASSPRGGLQETQYF
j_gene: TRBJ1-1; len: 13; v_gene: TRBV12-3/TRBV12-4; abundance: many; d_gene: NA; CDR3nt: TGTGCCAGCAGTTGGGGGGAGGCGGCTGAAGCTTTCTTT; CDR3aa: CASSWGEAAEAFF
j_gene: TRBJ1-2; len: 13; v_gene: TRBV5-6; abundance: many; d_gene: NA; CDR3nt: TGTGCCAGCAGCTTCCCGGTTAACTATGGCTACACCTTC; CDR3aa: CASSFPVNYGYTF
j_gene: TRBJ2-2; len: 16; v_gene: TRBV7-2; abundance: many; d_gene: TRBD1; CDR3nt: TGTGCCAGCAGCTTAGGACCGGGACAGGGCACCGGGGAGCTGTTTTTT; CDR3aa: CASSLGPGQGTGELFF
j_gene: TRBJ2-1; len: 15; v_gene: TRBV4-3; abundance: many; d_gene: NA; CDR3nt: TGCGCCAGCAGCCAAGAACTCCTCGCAGGCGACAAGCAGTTCTTC; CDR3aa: CASSQELLAGDKQFF
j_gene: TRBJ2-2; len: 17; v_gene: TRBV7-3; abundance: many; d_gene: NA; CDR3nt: TGTGCCAGCAGCTTAACCGAGTGGGGGGCGAACACCGGGGAGCTGTTTTTT; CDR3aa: CASSLTEWGANTGELFF
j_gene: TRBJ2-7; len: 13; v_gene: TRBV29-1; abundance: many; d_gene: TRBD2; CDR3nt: TGCAGCGGGGGATCGGGGGGGGCCTACGAGCAGTACTTC; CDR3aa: CSGGSGGAYEQYF
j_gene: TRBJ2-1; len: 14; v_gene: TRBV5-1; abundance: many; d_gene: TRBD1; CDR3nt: TGCGCCAGCAGCGGGGGACAGGTTACCAATGAGCAGTTCTTC; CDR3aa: CASSGGQVTNEQFF
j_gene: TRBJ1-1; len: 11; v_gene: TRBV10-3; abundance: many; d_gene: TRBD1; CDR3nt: TGTGCCATCATTGGACAGGTTGAAGCTTTCTTT; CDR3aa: CAIIGQVEAFF
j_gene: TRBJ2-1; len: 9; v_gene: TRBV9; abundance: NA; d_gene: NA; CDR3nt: TGTGCCAGCAGCGTAGCACAGTTCTTC; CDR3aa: CASSVAQFF
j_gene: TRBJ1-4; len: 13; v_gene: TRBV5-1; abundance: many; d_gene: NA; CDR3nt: TGCGCCAGCAGCCCGGGGATGGTTGAAAAACTGTTTTTT; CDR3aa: CASSPGMVEKLFF
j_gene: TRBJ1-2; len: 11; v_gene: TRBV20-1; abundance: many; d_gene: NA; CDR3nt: TGCAGTGCTTACCTCCCCTATGGCTACACCTTC; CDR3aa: CSAYLPYGYTF
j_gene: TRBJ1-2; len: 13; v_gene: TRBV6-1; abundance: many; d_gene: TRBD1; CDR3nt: TGTGCCAGCAGTGAAGCCCCTGGGACAGCCTCCACCTTC; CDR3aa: CASSEAPGTASTF
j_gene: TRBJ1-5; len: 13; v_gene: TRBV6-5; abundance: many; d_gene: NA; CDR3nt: TGTGCCAGCAGTTACGGCCTACAGCAGCCCCAGCATTTT; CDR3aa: CASSYGLQQPQHF
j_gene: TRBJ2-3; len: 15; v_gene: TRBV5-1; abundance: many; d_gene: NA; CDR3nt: TGCGCCAGCAGCTTGGGCAGAAGTGGCACAGATACGCAGTATTTT; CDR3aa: CASSLGRSGTDTQYF
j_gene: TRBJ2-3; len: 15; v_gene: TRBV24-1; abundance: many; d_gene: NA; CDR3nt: TGTGCCACCAGTGATTTGGAGGGCCAAGGCGATACGCAGTATTTT; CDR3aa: CATSDLEGQGDTQYF
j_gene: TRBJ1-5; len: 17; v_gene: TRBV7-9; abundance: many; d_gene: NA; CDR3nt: TGTGCCAGCAGCCACGTGAGAGGGGGGGCTAACAATCAGCCCCAGCATTTT; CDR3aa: CASSHVRGGANNQPQHF
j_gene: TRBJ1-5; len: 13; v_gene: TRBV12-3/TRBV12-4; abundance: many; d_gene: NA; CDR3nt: TGTGCCAGCAGTATGAATGGCAATCAGCCCCAGCATTTT; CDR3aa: CASSMNGNQPQHF
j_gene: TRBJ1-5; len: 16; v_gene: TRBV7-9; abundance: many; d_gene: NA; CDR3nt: TGTGCCAGCAGCTTCTCCCTAGGGTCGGGCAATCAGCCCCAGCATTTT; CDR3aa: CASSFSLGSGNQPQHF
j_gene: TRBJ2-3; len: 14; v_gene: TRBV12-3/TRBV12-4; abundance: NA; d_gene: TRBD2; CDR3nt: TGTGCCAGCAGACAGCGGGGGAGCACAGATACGCAGTATTTT; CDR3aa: CASRQRGSTDTQYF
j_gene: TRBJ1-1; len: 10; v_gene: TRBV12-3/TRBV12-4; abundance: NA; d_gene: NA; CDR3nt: TGTGCCAGCGGGACCACAGGGTCGTTCTTT; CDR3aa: CASGTTGSFF
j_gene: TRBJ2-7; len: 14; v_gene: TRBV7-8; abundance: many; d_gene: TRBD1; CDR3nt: TGTGCCAGCAGCCGCCGGGACAGGGGAAACGAGCAGTACTTC; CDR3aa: CASSRRDRGNEQYF
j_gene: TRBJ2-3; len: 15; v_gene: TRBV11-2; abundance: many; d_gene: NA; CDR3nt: TGTGCCAGCAGCATCCTGACTAGATACACAGATACGCAGTATTTT; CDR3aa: CASSILTRYTDTQYF
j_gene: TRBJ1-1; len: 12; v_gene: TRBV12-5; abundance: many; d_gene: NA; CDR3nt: TGTGCTAGTGCCACTTGGGGTACTGAAGCTTTCTTT; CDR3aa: CASATWGTEAFF
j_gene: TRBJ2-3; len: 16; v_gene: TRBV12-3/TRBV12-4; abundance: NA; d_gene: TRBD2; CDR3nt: TGTGCCAGCAGTTTGTCTAGCGGGGGGGTGGGAGATACGCAGTATTTT; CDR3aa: CASSLSSGGVGDTQYF
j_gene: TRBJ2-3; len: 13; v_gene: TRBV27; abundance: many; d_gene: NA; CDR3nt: TGTGCCAGCAGTTTGGGGTTCACAGATACGCAGTATTTT; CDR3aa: CASSLGFTDTQYF
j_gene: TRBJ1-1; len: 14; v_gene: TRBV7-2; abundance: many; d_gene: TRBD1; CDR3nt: TGTGCCAGCAGCACCCACGACAGGGACACTGAAGCTTTCTTT; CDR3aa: CASSTHDRDTEAFF
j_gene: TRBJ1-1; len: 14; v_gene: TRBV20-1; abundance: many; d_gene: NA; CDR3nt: TGCAGTGCTAGAAGAGGAGGGGGGGACACTGAAGCTTTCTTT; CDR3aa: CSARRGGGDTEAFF
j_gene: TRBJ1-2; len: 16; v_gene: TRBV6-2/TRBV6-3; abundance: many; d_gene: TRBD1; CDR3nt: TGTGCCACCCTCCCCCCAACAGGGGGCGCCGGCTATGGCTACACCTTC; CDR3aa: CATLPPTGGAGYGYTF
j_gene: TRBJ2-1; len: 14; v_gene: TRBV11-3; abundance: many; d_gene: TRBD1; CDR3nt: TGTGCCAGCAGCTTAAATCAGGGGGCCCGTGAGCAGTTCTTC; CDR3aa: CASSLNQGAREQFF
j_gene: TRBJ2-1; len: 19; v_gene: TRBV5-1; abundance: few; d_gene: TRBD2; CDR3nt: TGCGCCAGCAGCTTGCCCCAGCGGGGGGGATCCCACTCCTACAATGAGCAGTTCTTC; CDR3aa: CASSLPQRGGSHSYNEQFF
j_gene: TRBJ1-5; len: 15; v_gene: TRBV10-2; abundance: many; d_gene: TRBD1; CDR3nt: TGCGCCAGCAGTGATACAGGGGTCAGCAATCAGCCCCAGCATTTT; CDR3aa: CASSDTGVSNQPQHF
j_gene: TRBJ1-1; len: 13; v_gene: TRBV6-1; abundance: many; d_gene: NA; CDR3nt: TGTGCCAGCAGTGAAAACAGGGTCACTGAAGCTTTCTTT; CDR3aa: CASSENRVTEAFF
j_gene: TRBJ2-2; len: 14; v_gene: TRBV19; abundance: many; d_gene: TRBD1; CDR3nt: TGTGCCAGTAGTATAAGACAGGACAGGGCGGAGCTGTTTTTT; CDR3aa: CASSIRQDRAELFF
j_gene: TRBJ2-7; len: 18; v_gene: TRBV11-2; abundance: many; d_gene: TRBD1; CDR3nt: TGTGCCAGCAGCTTAACCAGATTGACAGGGCGGTCCTTCTACGAGCAGTACTTC; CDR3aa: CASSLTRLTGRSFYEQYF
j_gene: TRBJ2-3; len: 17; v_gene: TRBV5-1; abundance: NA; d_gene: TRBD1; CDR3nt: TGCGCCAGCCTGCGAAGGTCGACAGGGGTCGCTCTGGATACGCAGTATTTT; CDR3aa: CASLRRSTGVALDTQYF
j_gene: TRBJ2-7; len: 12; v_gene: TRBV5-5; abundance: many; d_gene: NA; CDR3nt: TGTGCCAGCAGCTTGGCGGGGCTCGAGCAGTACTTC; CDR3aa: CASSLAGLEQYF
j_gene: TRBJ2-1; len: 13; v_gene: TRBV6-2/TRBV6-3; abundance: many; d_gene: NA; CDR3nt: TGTGCCAGCTCCGACCTCCGCTTCACTGAGCAGTTCTTC; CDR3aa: CASSDLRFTEQFF
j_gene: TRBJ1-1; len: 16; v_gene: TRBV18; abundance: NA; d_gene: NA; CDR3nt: TGTGCCAGCTCACCGACCCAAAACCAGGGTGGCACTGAAGCTTTCTTT; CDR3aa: CASSPTQNQGGTEAFF
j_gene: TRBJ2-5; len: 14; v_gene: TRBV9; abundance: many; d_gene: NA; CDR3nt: TGTGCCAGCAGCACCCGGACAGAAAAAGAGACCCAGTACTTC; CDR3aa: CASSTRTEKETQYF
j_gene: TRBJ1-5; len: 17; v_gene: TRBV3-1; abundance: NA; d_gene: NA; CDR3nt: TGTGCCAGCAGCCAAGGGCATTTCAGGGATAGCAATCAGCCCCAGCATTTT; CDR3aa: CASSQGHFRDSNQPQHF
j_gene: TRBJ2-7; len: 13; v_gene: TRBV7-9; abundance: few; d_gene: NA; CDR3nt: TGTGCCAGCAGCTTAGGTTATCTTGGCGAGCAGTACTTC; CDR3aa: CASSLGYLGEQYF
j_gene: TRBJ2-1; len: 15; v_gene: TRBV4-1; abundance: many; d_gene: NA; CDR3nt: TGCGCCAGCAGAACTATTCGGGGGCGACACAATGAGCAGTTCTTC; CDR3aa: CASRTIRGRHNEQFF
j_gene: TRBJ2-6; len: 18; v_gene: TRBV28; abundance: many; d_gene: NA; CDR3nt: TGTGCCAGCAGTTTATTGGGGACCCCAGGAACTGGGGCCAACGTCCTGACTTTC; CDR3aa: CASSLLGTPGTGANVLTF
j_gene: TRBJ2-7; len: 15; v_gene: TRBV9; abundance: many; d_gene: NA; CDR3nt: TGTGCCAGCAGCGTAGGCGGAAGGAGCTCCTACGAGCAGTACTTC; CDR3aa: CASSVGGRSSYEQYF
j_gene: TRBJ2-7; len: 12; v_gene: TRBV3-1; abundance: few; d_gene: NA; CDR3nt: TGTGACAGCAGCAAAGTAGGCTACGAGCAGTACTTC; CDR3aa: CDSSKVGYEQYF
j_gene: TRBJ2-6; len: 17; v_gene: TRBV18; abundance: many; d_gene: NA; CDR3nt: TGTGCCAGCTCACCCCCGGGTCTAACCACTGGGGCCAACGTCCTGACTTTC; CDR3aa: CASSPPGLTTGANVLTF
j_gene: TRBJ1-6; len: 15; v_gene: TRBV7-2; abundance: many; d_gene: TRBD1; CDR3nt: TGTGCCAGCAGCTCAGTGACAGGGACGAATTCACCCCTCCACTTT; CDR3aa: CASSSVTGTNSPLHF
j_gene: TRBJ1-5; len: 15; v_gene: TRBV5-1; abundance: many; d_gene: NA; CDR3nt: TGCGCCAGCAGCTTGGGACTGTCTAGCAATCAGCCCCAGCATTTT; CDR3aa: CASSLGLSSNQPQHF
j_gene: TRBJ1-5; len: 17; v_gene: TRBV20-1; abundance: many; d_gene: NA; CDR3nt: TGCAGTGCTAGAGATTACAGGGATGGGGCACGTAATCAGCCCCAGCATTTT; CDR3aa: CSARDYRDGARNQPQHF
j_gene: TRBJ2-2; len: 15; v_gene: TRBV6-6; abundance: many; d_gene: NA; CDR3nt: TGTGCCAGCAGGCCTGCCGGGGCGAACACCGGGGAGCTGTTTTTT; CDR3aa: CASRPAGANTGELFF
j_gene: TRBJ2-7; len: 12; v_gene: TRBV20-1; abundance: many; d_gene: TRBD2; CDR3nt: TGCAGTGCTCCTGGGGGGGGAGACGAGCAGTACTTC; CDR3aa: CSAPGGGDEQYF
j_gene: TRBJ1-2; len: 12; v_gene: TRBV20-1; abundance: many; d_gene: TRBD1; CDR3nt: TGCAGTGCTTACCGGGACAGCTATGGCTACACCTTC; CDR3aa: CSAYRDSYGYTF
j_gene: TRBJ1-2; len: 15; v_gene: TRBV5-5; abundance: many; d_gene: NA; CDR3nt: TGTGCCAGCAGCTTTCTCCGGACTGACCACTATGGCTACACCTTC; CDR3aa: CASSFLRTDHYGYTF
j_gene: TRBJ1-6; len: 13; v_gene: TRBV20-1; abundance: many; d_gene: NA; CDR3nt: TGCAGTGCTAAGGAAATTAATAATTCACCCCTCCACTTT; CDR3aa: CSAKEINNSPLHF
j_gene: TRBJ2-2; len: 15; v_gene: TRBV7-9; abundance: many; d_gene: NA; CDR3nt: TGTGCCAGCAGCTTAGTTACCAGGGACACCGGGGAGCTGTTTTTT; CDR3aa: CASSLVTRDTGELFF